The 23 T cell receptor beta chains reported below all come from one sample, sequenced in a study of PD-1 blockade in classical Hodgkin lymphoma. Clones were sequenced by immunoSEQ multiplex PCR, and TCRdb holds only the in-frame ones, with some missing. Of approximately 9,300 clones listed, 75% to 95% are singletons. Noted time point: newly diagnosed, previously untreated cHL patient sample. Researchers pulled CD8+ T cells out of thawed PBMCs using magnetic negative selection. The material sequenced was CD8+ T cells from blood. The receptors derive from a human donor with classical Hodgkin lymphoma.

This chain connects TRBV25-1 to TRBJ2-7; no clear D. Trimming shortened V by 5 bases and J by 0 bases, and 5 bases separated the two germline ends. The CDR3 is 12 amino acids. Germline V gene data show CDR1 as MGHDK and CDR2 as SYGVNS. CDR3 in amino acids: CASSSLSYEQYF. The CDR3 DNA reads TGTGCCAGCAGTTCCCTCTCCTACGAGCAGTACTTC.

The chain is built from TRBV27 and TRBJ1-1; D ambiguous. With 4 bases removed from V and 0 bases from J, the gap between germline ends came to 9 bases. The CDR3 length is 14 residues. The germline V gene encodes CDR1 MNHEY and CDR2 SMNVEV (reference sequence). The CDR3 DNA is TGTGCCAGCAGTTATGGACTCCTGAACACTGAAGCTTTCTTT. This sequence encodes CASSYGLLNTEAFF.

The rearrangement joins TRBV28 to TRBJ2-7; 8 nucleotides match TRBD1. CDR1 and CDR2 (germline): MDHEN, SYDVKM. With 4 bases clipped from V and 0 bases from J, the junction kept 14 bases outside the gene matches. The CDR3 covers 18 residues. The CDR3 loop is CASSSLGTGTPSSYEQYF. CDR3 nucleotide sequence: TGTGCCAGCAGTTCCCTCGGGACAGGAACACCAAGCTCCTACGAGCAGTACTTC.

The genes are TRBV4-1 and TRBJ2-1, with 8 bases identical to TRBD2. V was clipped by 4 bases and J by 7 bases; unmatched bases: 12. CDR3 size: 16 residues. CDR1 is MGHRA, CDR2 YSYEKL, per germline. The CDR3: CASSPPGAGEENEQFF. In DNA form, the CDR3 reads TGCGCCAGCAGCCCCCCGGGAGCGGGAGAAGAAAATGAGCAGTTCTTC.

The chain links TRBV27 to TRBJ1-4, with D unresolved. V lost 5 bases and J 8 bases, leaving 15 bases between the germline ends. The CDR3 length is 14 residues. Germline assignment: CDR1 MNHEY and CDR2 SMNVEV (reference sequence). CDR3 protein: CASSLMTSREKLFF. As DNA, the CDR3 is TGTGCCAGCAGTCTGATGACCTCTCGAGAAAAACTGTTTTTT.

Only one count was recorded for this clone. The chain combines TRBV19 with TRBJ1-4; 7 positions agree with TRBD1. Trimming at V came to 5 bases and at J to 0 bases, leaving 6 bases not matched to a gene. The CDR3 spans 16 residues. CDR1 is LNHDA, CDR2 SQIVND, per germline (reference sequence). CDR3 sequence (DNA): TGTGCCAGTAGTCCGGGACAGAGAGCAACTAATGAAAAACTGTTTTTT. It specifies CASSPGQRATNEKLFF.

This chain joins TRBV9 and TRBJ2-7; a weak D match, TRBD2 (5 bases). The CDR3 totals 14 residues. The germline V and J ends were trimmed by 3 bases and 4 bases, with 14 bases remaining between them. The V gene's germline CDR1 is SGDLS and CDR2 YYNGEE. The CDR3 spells CASSATDRGYEQYF. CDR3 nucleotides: TGTGCCAGCAGCGCCACCGATCGGGGTTACGAGCAGTACTTC.

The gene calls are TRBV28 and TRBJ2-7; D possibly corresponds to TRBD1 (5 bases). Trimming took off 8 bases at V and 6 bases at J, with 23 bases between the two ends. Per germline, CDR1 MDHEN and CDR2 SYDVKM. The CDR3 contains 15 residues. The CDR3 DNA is TGTGCCAGCTCATTAGGGCTGATGGGGCCTCGCGAGCAGTACTTC. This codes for CASSLGLMGPREQYF.

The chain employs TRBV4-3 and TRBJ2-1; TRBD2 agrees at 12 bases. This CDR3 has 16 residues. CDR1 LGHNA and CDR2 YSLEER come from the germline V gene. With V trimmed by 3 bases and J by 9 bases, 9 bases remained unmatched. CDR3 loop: CASSQTPSGGAGEQFF. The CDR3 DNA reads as TGCGCCAGCAGCCAGACCCCTAGCGGGGGGGCGGGTGAGCAGTTCTTC.

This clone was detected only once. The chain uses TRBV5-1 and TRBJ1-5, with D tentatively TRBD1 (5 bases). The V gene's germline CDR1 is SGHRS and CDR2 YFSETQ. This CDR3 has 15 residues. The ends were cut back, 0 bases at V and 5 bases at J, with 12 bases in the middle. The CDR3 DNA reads TGCGCCAGCAGCTTGGGTCAGGGTAAGGATCAGCCCCAGCATTTT. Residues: CASSLGQGKDQPQHF.

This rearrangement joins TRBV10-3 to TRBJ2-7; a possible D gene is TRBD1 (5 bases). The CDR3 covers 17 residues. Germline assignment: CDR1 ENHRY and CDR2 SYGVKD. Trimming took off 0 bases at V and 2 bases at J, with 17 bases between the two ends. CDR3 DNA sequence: TGTGCCATCAGTGAGTCGGACCAGGGCAAAAGACCCTACGAGCAGTACTTC. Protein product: CAISESDQGKRPYEQYF.

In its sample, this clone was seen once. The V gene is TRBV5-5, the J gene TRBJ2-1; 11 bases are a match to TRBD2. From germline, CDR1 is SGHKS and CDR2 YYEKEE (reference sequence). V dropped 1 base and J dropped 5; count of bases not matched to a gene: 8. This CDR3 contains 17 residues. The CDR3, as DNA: TGTGCCAGCAGCTTGATCTCACTAGCGGGAGAAAACAATGAGCAGTTCTTC. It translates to CASSLISLAGENNEQFF. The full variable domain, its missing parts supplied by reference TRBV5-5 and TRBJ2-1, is DAGVTQSPTHLIKTRGQQVTLRCSPISGHKSVSWYQQVLGQGPQFIFQYYEKEERGRGNFPDRFSARQFPNYSSELNVNALLLGDSALYLCASSLISLAGENNEQFFGPGTRLTVL.

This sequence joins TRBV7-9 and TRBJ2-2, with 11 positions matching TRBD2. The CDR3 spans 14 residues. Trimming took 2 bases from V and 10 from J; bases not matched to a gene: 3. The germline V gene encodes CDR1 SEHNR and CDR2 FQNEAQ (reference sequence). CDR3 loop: CASSLSLAGVELFF. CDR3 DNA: TGTGCCAGCAGCTTATCACTAGCGGGAGTGGAGCTGTTTTTT.

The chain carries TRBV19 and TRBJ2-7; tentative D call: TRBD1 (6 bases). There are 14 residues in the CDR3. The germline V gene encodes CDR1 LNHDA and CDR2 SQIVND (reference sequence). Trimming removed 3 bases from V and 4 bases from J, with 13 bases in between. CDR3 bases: TGTGCCAGTAGTATTCGGGACACTAGTTACGAGCAGTACTTC. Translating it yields CASSIRDTSYEQYF.

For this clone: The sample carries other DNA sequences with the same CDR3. CDR3 sequence: CASLAGGSYEQYF. CDR3 in DNA: TGTGCCAGCCTGGCGGGGGGATCCTACGAGCAGTACTTC. This chain connects TRBV18 to TRBJ2-7; 8 positions match TRBD2. Germline V gene data show CDR1 as KGHSH and CDR2 as LQKENI. V dropped 8 bases and J dropped 1; count of bases not matched to a gene: 4. The CDR3 is 13 amino acids. Filled out from reference TRBV18 and TRBJ2-7, the complete variable domain reads NAGVMQNPRHLVRRRGQEARLRCSPMKGHSHVYWYRQLPEEGLKFMVYLQKENIIDESGMPKERFSAEFPKEGPSILRIQQVVRGDSAAYFCASLAGGSYEQYFGPGTRLTVT.

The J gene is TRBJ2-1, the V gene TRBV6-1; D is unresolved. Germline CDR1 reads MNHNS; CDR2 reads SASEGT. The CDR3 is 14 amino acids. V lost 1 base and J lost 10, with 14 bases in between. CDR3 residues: CASSEGPAAWEQFF. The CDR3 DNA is TGTGCCAGCAGTGAAGGACCAGCTGCCTGGGAGCAGTTCTTC.

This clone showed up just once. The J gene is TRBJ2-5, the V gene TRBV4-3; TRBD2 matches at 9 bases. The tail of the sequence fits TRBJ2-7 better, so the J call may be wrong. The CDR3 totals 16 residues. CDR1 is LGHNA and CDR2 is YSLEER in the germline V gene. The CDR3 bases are TGCGCCAGCAGCCAAGATTATCGACTAGCGGCGTACGAGCAGTACTTC. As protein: CASSQDYRLAAYEQYF.

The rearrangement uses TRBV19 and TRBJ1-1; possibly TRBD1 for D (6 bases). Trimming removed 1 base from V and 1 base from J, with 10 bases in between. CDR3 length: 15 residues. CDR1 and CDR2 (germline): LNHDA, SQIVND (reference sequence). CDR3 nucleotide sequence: TGTGCCAGTAGTATAGTCCCGACAGGGAACACTGAAGCTTTCTTT. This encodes CASSIVPTGNTEAFF.

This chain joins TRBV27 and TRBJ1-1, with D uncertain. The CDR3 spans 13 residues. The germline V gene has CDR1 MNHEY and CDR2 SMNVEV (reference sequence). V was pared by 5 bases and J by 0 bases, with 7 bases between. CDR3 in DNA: TGTGCCAGCAGTCCTGGGATGAACACTGAAGCTTTCTTT. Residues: CASSPGMNTEAFF.

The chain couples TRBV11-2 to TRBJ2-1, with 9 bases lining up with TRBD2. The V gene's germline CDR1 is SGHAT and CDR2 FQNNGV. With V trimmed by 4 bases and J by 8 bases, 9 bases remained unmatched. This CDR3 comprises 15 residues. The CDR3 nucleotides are TGTGCCAGCAGCTCTGAGCGGGAGGCATATTATGAGCAGTTCTTC. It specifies CASSSEREAYYEQFF.

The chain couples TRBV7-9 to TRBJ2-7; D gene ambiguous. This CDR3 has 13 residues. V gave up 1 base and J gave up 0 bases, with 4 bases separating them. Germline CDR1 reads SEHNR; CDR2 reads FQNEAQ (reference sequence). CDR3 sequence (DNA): TGTGCCAGCAGCTTAGTACTCTCCTACGAGCAGTACTTC. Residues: CASSLVLSYEQYF.

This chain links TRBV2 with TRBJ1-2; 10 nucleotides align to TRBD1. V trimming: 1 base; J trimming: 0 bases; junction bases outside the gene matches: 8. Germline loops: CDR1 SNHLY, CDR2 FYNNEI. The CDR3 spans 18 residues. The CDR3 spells CASSEVVGQGDTNYGYTF. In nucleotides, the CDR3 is TGTGCCAGCAGTGAAGTTGTAGGACAGGGGGATACTAACTATGGCTACACCTTC.

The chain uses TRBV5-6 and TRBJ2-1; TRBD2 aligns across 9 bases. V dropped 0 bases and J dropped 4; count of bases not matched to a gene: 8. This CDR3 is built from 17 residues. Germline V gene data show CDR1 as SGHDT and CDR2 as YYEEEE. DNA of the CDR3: TGTGCCAGCAGCTTGGACGAGGCGGGAGGGGATTACAATGAGCAGTTCTTC. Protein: CASSLDEAGGDYNEQFF.